Below are 28 T cell receptor beta chains sequenced from a single sample in a study of cytomegalovirus exposure and HLA in healthy donors. PCR employed 60 Vbeta and 13 Jbeta primers. The data were produced by immunoSEQ multiplex PCR, yet TCRdb's version contains in-frame clones alone and is incomplete. The repertoire includes 160,000 or so clones, around 77% of them detected once, and approximately 1.5% sits in the top ten. Sequencing was done on a sample of PBMCs. Receptor source: a young woman in good health and CMV-seronegative.

A few counts support this clone. The chain couples TRBV6-5 to TRBJ1-6, with 9 bases matching TRBD1. Per the germline V gene, CDR1 is MNHEY and CDR2 is SVGAGI. This CDR3 has 14 amino acids. Germline trimming cut 6 bases from V and 5 bases from J; bases unmatched to any gene: 2. This CDR3 reads CASRRDRDNSPLHF. The CDR3 DNA follows: TGTGCCAGCAGGAGGGACAGGGATAATTCACCCCTCCACTTT.

The chain has TRBV27 and TRBJ2-3; 13 nucleotides align to TRBD2. Germline V lookup: CDR1 MNHEY, CDR2 SMNVEV (reference sequence). Trimming removed 5 bases from V and 1 base from J; junction bases left unmatched: 3. The CDR3 runs to 16 residues. The CDR3: CASSKGLAGRTDTQYF. CDR3 DNA: TGTGCCAGCAGTAAGGGACTAGCGGGACGCACAGATACGCAGTATTTT.

This chain joins TRBV14 and TRBJ2-1, with TRBD1 matching over 7 bases. J was trimmed by 8 bases and V by 4 bases; bases with no gene match: 14. The length of the CDR3 is 16 residues. Germline values: CDR1 SGHDN, CDR2 FVKESK. The CDR3 bases are TGTGCCAGCAGCCGACGAGGGACCAGGGGGTGGGATGAGCAGTTCTTC. Protein product: CASSRRGTRGWDEQFF.

The rearrangement links TRBV6-5 to TRBJ1-5; the D gene is possibly TRBD1 (5 bases). The CDR3 length is 15 residues. Trimming pared 6 bases from V and 7 bases from J, leaving 19 bases between. CDR1 MNHEY and CDR2 SVGAGI come from the germline V gene. CDR3 nucleotides: TGTGCCAGCAGAGTTACTCGAACAGGCCCCCAGCCCCAGCATTTT. Residues: CASRVTRTGPQPQHF.

CDR3 loop: CASSYRDRGYSNQPQHF. The CDR3 nucleotides read TGTGCCAGTAGCTACCGGGACAGGGGTTATAGCAATCAGCCCCAGCATTTT. The chain links TRBV19 to TRBJ1-5; TRBD1 matches 10 bases. CDR1 and CDR2 (germline): LNHDA, SQIVND (reference sequence). Trimming took 6 bases from V and 0 from J; bases not matched to a gene: 8. The CDR3 is made up of 17 amino acids.

This clone was picked up one time. The V call is TRBV5-1, the J call TRBJ1-4; no definite D call. V gave up 5 bases and J gave up 1 base, with 21 bases separating them. CDR3 length: 18 residues. CDR1 SGHRS and CDR2 YFSETQ come from the germline V gene. CDR3 region: CASSYDPPWAQTNEKLFF. CDR3 nucleotides: TGCGCCAGCAGTTATGACCCCCCCTGGGCTCAAACTAATGAAAAACTGTTTTTT.

CDR3 DNA: TGCGCCAGCAGCTTTGGACTAGCCGCGGGGACCGGGGAGCTGTTTTTT. Translating gives CASSFGLAAGTGELFF. The chain uses TRBV5-1 and TRBJ2-2; TRBD2 matches at 8 bases. Germline loops: CDR1 SGHRS, CDR2 YFSETQ. CDR3 length equals 16 residues. Trimming cost V 2 bases and J 5 bases; bases outside gene matches: 8.

In the case of this clone: One end of the junction varies from germline; a read error may be responsible. The rearrangement links TRBV28 to TRBJ2-7, with D possibly TRBD2 on 5 matching bases. There are 14 residues in the CDR3. Germline V lookup: CDR1 MDHEN, CDR2 SYDVKM. The DNA of the CDR3 is TGTGCCAGCCATAAAGTGGCAGAAGACTACGAGCAGTATTTC. Translating gives CASHKVAEDYEQYF.

In DNA, the CDR3 is TGTGCCAGCTCACCAGTCACTACAGGACAAGAGACCCAGTACTTC. This codes for CASSPVTTGQETQYF. The rearrangement uses TRBV18 and TRBJ2-5; a weak D match, TRBD1 (5 bases). Trimming took off 2 bases at V and 2 bases at J, with 12 bases between the two ends. Looked up from germline, CDR1 is KGHSH and CDR2 is LQKENI. The CDR3 extends over 15 amino acids. Complete variable domain (other parts from reference TRBV18 and TRBJ2-5): NAGVMQNPRHLVRRRGQEARLRCSPMKGHSHVYWYRQLPEEGLKFMVYLQKENIIDESGMPKERFSAEFPKEGPSILRIQQVVRGDSAAYFCASSPVTTGQETQYFGPGTRLLVL.

This sequence joins TRBV19 and TRBJ2-7; D is uncertain. The CDR3 length is 14 residues. CDR1 is LNHDA and CDR2 is SQIVND in the germline V gene (reference sequence). Trimming removed 1 base at V and 4 bases at J, with 11 bases between. CDR3 coding DNA: TGTGCCAGTAGTATAGGAGGTGAGGAGTACGAGCAGTACTTC. It encodes CASSIGGEEYEQYF.

The V call is TRBV6-5, the J call TRBJ1-1; the match to TRBD1 covers 7 bases. The CDR3 consists of 11 residues. Germline-derived CDR1 and CDR2 are MNHEY and SVGAGI. Trimming at V came to 3 bases and at J to 10 bases, leaving 2 bases not matched to a gene. For the CDR3, the DNA is TGTGCCAGCAGTTATCAGGGGGGAGCTTTCTTT. Protein product: CASSYQGGAFF.

The V call is TRBV6-1, the J call TRBJ2-7; a weak D match, TRBD1 (6 bases). With 2 bases removed from V and 1 base from J, the gap between germline ends came to 9 bases. The CDR3 covers 14 residues. Germline assignment: CDR1 MNHNS and CDR2 SASEGT. The CDR3 is CASSENRASYEQYF. For the CDR3, the DNA is TGTGCCAGCAGTGAAAACAGGGCTTCCTACGAGCAGTACTTC.

Comment on this clone: A junction boundary mismatches the germline segment, possibly from a read error. V and J are TRBV7-9 and TRBJ2-2; perhaps TRBD1 as D (5 bases). CDR3 length: 13 residues. CDR1 SEHNR and CDR2 FQNEAQ come from the germline V gene (reference sequence). For the CDR3, the DNA is TGTTCCAGCAGCTCCACAGGTTCCGGGGAGCTGTTTTTT. Protein: CSSSSTGSGELFF.

This chain connects TRBV28 to TRBJ2-1, with TRBD2 as a possible D gene (6 bases). There are 11 residues in the CDR3. V was shortened by 11 bases and J by 2 bases, with 7 bases between the two germline ends. Germline V gene lookup returns CDR1 MDHEN and CDR2 SYDVKM. The CDR3 region is CAGGAYNEQFF. The DNA of the CDR3 is TGTGCCGGCGGGGCCTACAATGAGCAGTTCTTC.

The genes are TRBV18 and TRBJ2-7; 10 bases align to TRBD1. The germline gives CDR1 KGHSH, CDR2 LQKENI. The CDR3 is 15 residues long. V lost 0 bases to trimming and J lost 6 bases; unmatched junction nucleotides: 5. CDR3 protein: CASSPPGQGWAEQYF. The CDR3 DNA follows: TGTGCCAGCTCACCACCGGGACAGGGGTGGGCCGAGCAGTACTTC.

This rearrangement joins TRBV19 to TRBJ2-1; D ambiguous. V was cut by 5 bases and J by 0 bases, with 11 bases left in between. Germline lookup yields CDR1 LNHDA and CDR2 SQIVND (reference sequence). The length of the CDR3 is 15 residues. The CDR3 DNA sequence: TGTGCCAGTAGTCCCTCAGATGGCTCCTACAATGAGCAGTTCTTC. This sequence encodes CASSPSDGSYNEQFF.

A note on this clone: The identical CDR3 is also encoded by other nucleotide sequences in the sample. The chain has TRBV5-1 and TRBJ2-5; TRBD2 might be the D (6 bases). V was trimmed by 0 bases and J by 2 bases, leaving 8 bases between them. CDR1 is SGHRS, CDR2 YFSETQ, per germline. There are 14 residues in the CDR3. The CDR3 here is CASSLAGVQETQYF. DNA of the CDR3: TGCGCCAGCAGCTTGGCGGGGGTACAAGAGACCCAGTACTTC.

The rearrangement joins TRBV7-9 to TRBJ2-2; perhaps TRBD1 as D (6 bases). Germline V gene data show CDR1 as SEHNR and CDR2 as FQNEAQ (reference sequence). V dropped 6 bases and J dropped 7 bases, with 18 bases sitting between them. The CDR3 length is 15 residues. This CDR3 reads CASSPGTPVFGELFF. CDR3 DNA sequence: TGTGCCAGCAGTCCCGGGACACCGGTATTCGGGGAGCTGTTTTTT.

The chain uses TRBV30 and TRBJ1-2; 10 bases are shared with TRBD1. The CDR3 has 15 residues. V lost 4 bases and J lost 2; bases outside the gene matches: 7. Germline CDR1 and CDR2: GTSNPN and SVGIG (reference sequence). CDR3 region: CAWTRRDRGNYGYTF. CDR3 sequence (DNA): TGTGCCTGGACCCGTAGGGACAGGGGAAACTATGGCTACACCTTC.

The CDR3 reads CASSGQGTALQETQYF. The CDR3 DNA sequence: TGTGCCAGCAGTGGGCAGGGGACAGCGTTACAAGAGACCCAGTACTTC. This sequence joins TRBV2 and TRBJ2-5, with 7 bases that match TRBD1. J gave up 2 bases and V 4 bases, and 10 bases lay outside the gene matches. The length of the CDR3 is 16 residues. Germline-derived CDR1 and CDR2 are SNHLY and FYNNEI.

The chain carries TRBV6-6 and TRBJ2-5; TRBD2 agrees at 8 bases. CDR3 length: 16 amino acids. Germline CDR1 is MNHNY and CDR2 is SVGAGI (reference sequence). The trim removed 6 bases at V and 4 bases at J, leaving 13 bases unmatched. DNA of the CDR3: TGTGCCAGCAGCAACGTCTACGGGACTAGTGGAGAGACCCAGTACTTC. It codes for CASSNVYGTSGETQYF.

This clone is a singleton in its sample. V is TRBV29-1 and J is TRBJ2-3, with 7 bases fitting TRBD2. J lost 12 bases, V lost 4 bases, and 16 bases had no gene match. Germline loops: CDR1 SQVTM, CDR2 ANQGSEA. The length of the CDR3 is 14 residues. The CDR3 DNA is TGCAGCGTTGGGTGGGCTAGCGGTGAAATCCTTCAGTATTTT. The encoded protein is CSVGWASGEILQYF.

The chain carries TRBV28 and TRBJ2-3; 7 bases are shared with TRBD2. The CDR3 runs to 17 residues. V shed 5 bases and J 3 bases; nucleotides not matched to a gene: 14. CDR1 and CDR2 (germline): MDHEN, SYDVKM. The CDR3, as DNA: TGTGCCAGCAGTCCGCTCCCCCTAGCGGAGGGGACAGATACGCAGTATTTT. It translates to CASSPLPLAEGTDTQYF.

The rearrangement joins TRBV5-1 to TRBJ1-2, with D possibly matching TRBD1 (6 bases). The CDR3 totals 17 residues. V dropped 0 bases and J dropped 0 bases, with 15 bases sitting between them. The germline CDR1 and CDR2 sequences are SGHRS and YFSETQ. The CDR3 DNA reads TGCGCCAGCAGCTTGGAGGGATACTCAGGGGCTAACTATGGCTACACCTTC. Protein: CASSLEGYSGANYGYTF.

The J gene is TRBJ1-2, the V gene TRBV19; weak D call: TRBD1 (6 bases). Germline values: CDR1 LNHDA, CDR2 SQIVND (reference sequence). Trimming took off 2 bases at V and 9 bases at J, with 13 bases between the two ends. This CDR3 contains 13 residues. The CDR3, as DNA: TGTGCCAGTAGTATAAACAGGGTAGAGCGCTACACCTTC. Translation gives CASSINRVERYTF.

The V call is TRBV19, the J call TRBJ1-2; 8 nucleotides align to TRBD1. V lost 6 bases to trimming and J lost 4 bases; unmatched junction nucleotides: 7. This CDR3 spans 14 amino acids. Germline CDR1 is LNHDA and CDR2 is SQIVND (reference sequence). CDR3 DNA: TGTGCCAGTAGGGGGACAGGACTATCCTATGGCTACACCTTC. Its translation: CASRGTGLSYGYTF.

This chain connects TRBV5-1 to TRBJ2-2, with 10 bases identical to TRBD1. CDR1 SGHRS and CDR2 YFSETQ come from the germline V gene. The CDR3 covers 14 residues. Trimming at V came to 2 bases and at J to 6 bases, leaving 1 base not matched to a gene. The CDR3 here is CASSLGQGAGELFF. In DNA, the CDR3 is TGCGCCAGCAGCTTAGGACAGGGGGCCGGGGAGCTGTTTTTT. The full variable domain, in which reference TRBV5-1 and TRBJ2-2 provide the parts outside the CDR3, is KAGVTQTPRYLIKTRGQQVTLSCSPISGHRSVSWYQQTPGQGLQFLFEYFSETQRNKGNFPGRFSGRQFSNSRSEMNVSTLELGDSALYLCASSLGQGAGELFFGEGSRLTVL.

This clone came up a few times. The V gene is TRBV5-1, the J gene TRBJ2-2, with a weak D call TRBD1 (5 bases). Germline assignment: CDR1 SGHRS and CDR2 YFSETQ. This CDR3 spans 14 amino acids. Trimming cost V 5 bases and J 1 base, with 9 bases left between them. The DNA for the CDR3 is TGCGCCAGCAGGTTAACAGGGAACACCGGGGAGCTGTTTTTT. The encoded protein is CASRLTGNTGELFF.